Listed below are T cell receptor beta chains from one sample, sequenced in a study of brain T cells in children with intractable seizures. Profiling relied on immunoSEQ multiplex PCR, and the TCRdb table lists in-frame clones only, not all of them. The sample holds 340,000 or so clones, 93% seen once. The material sequenced was peripheral blood, taken 4 to 6 months after surgery. These receptors originate from a boy in the first two years of life with tuberous sclerosis and intractable seizures. The CDR3 runs from the conserved cysteine through the conserved F or W. The D gene is left open where the match is weak. Clone size is stated in some rows and not others, as once, few, many or a class when expanded.

d_call	j_call	clone_size	v_call	cdr3_aa	cdr3_nt
TRBD1	TRBJ2-2	.	TRBV3-1/TRBV3-2	CASSRRQGTGELFF	TGTGCCAGCAGCCGCCGACAGGGCACCGGGGAGCTGTTTTTT
TRBD1	TRBJ1-1	once	TRBV5-1	CASSLARGTGNTEAFF	TGCGCCAGCAGCTTGGCAAGGGGGACAGGGAACACTGAAGCTTTCTTT
TRBD2	TRBJ2-1	once	TRBV29-1	CSVEGTSVTNEQFF	TGCAGCGTCGAAGGGACTAGCGTAACCAATGAGCAGTTCTTC
TRBD2	TRBJ2-5	.	TRBV14	CASSQERSGSETQYF	TGTGCCAGCAGCCAAGAGCGGAGCGGGAGCGAGACCCAGTACTTC
.	TRBJ1-5	.	TRBV28	CASSLNSNQPQHF	TGTGCCAGCAGCCTCAATAGCAATCAGCCCCAGCATTTT
TRBD2	TRBJ2-5	.	TRBV4-2	CASSQVGGQETQYF	TGTGCCAGCAGCCAAGTGGGAGGGCAGGAGACCCAGTACTTC
.	TRBJ2-1	.	TRBV6-5	CASRSDSYNEQFF	TGTGCCAGCCGTTCGGACAGCTACAATGAGCAGTTCTTC
.	TRBJ1-2	.	TRBV9	CASSVGAEEQGYGYTF	TGTGCCAGCAGCGTAGGGGCAGAGGAGCAGGGCTATGGCTACACCTTC
.	TRBJ2-3	.	TRBV5-5	CASSLVDSFTDTQYF	TGTGCCAGCAGCTTGGTAGATAGCTTCACAGATACGCAGTATTTT
.	TRBJ1-2	.	TRBV11-2	CASSRSGTEYGYTF	TGTGCCAGCAGCAGATCCGGGACGGAGTATGGCTACACCTTC
.	TRBJ2-1	.	TRBV6-5	CASSYRQGRDNEQFF	TGTGCCAGCAGTTACCGGCAGGGAAGGGACAATGAGCAGTTCTTC
.	TRBJ1-3	.	TRBV7-9	CASSLWSQTAYF	TGTGCCAGCAGCTTATGGTCACAGACAGCTTATTTT
TRBD1	TRBJ1-2	.	TRBV27	CASSLQGAHHGYTF	TGTGCCAGCAGTTTACAGGGGGCCCACCATGGCTACACCTTC
.	TRBJ1-2	once	TRBV5-5	CASSQRFQEGFVGYTF	TGTGCCAGCAGCCAGCGGTTCCAGGAAGGGTTCGTTGGCTACACCTTC
.	TRBJ1-3	.	TRBV5-6	CASSLGRDPGNTIYF	TGTGCCAGCAGCTTGGGGAGGGACCCTGGAAACACCATATATTTT
TRBD2	TRBJ2-5	.	TRBV4-1	CASSQSNGRTAYGQETQYF	TGCGCCAGCAGCCAATCTAACGGGAGGACGGCTTACGGACAAGAGACCCAGTACTTC
TRBD2	TRBJ2-5	once	TRBV7-6	CASSLRGLAGPRQETQYF	TGTGCCAGCAGCTTAAGAGGGCTAGCGGGTCCACGACAAGAGACCCAGTACTTC
TRBD1	TRBJ2-7	once	TRBV27	CASTQTPQGIHEQYF	TGTGCCAGCACCCAGACTCCACAGGGGATCCACGAGCAGTACTTC
.	TRBJ2-3	.	TRBV5-4	CASSLEARATDTQYF	TGTGCCAGCAGCTTGGAGGCGCGGGCCACAGATACGCAGTATTTT
TRBD2	TRBJ2-1	.	TRBV6-2/TRBV6-3	CASSKIFAGLAGGNEQFF	TGTGCCAGCAGTAAAATTTTCGCCGGACTAGCGGGAGGAAATGAGCAGTTCTTC
.	TRBJ2-1	.	TRBV29-1	CSVEGYNEQFF	TGCAGCGTTGAAGGGTACAATGAGCAGTTCTTC
TRBD1	TRBJ2-7	.	TRBV2	CASSGPGTGLYEQYF	TGTGCCAGCAGTGGACCCGGGACAGGACTGTACGAGCAGTACTTC
.	TRBJ1-3	.	TRBV7-9	CASSLDGYSPSSGNTIYF	TGTGCCAGCAGCTTAGACGGGTACAGTCCTAGCTCTGGAAACACCATATATTTT
.	TRBJ2-2	few	TRBV2	CASSEYSGGSTGELFF	TGTGCCAGCAGTGAATATAGCGGAGGATCCACCGGGGAGCTGTTTTTT
TRBD2	TRBJ2-5	.	TRBV6-6	CASSYSGRIETQYF	TGTGCCAGCAGTTATAGCGGGAGAATAGAGACCCAGTACTTC
TRBD2	TRBJ2-3	.	TRBV5-4	CASSFPLAGGLLIPDTQYF	TGTGCCAGCAGCTTTCCGCTAGCGGGAGGACTCCTAATCCCAGATACGCAGTATTTT
.	TRBJ2-5	once	TRBV28	CASSLWAIETQYF	TGTGCCAGCAGTTTATGGGCAATAGAGACCCAGTACTTC
TRBD2	TRBJ2-5	.	TRBV11-3	CASSFYGRGEETQYF	TGTGCCAGCAGCTTTTACGGGAGGGGTGAAGAGACCCAGTACTTC
TRBD1	TRBJ1-1	.	TRBV27	CASPGTATNTEAFF	TGTGCCAGCCCGGGGACAGCGACAAACACTGAAGCTTTCTTT
.	TRBJ1-6	once	TRBV12-3/TRBV12-4	CASSFGGNSPLHF	TGTGCCAGCAGTTTTGGTGGGAATTCACCCCTCCACTTT
.	TRBJ1-5	.	TRBV28	CASTDTGGAHQPQHF	TGTGCCAGCACCGATACGGGGGGTGCCCATCAGCCCCAGCATTTT
TRBD1	TRBJ1-2	.	TRBV2	CASSETGTVGGGYTF	TGTGCCAGCAGTGAAACAGGGACAGTCGGAGGGGGCTACACCTTC
.	TRBJ2-7	few	TRBV7-9	CASRRGEPEQYF	TGTGCCAGCAGGAGAGGGGAACCCGAGCAGTACTTC
.	TRBJ2-5	.	TRBV29-1	CSVLKGPQETQYF	TGCAGCGTTCTTAAGGGGCCCCAAGAGACCCAGTACTTC
.	TRBJ2-3	once	TRBV15	CATSRRSGGSTDTQYF	TGTGCCACCAGCAGGAGGAGTGGGGGTAGCACAGATACGCAGTATTTT
.	TRBJ2-7	.	TRBV6-1	CASSEGPAEHYEQYF	TGTGCCAGCAGTGAAGGGCCAGCCGAACACTACGAGCAGTACTTC
.	TRBJ2-7	.	TRBV27	CASSSHTRYRDEQYF	TGTGCCAGCAGTTCCCATACTCGCTACAGGGACGAGCAGTACTTC
TRBD1	TRBJ2-1	.	TRBV7-9	CASSSTGETYNEQFF	TGTGCCAGCAGCTCGACAGGGGAGACCTACAATGAGCAGTTCTTC
.	TRBJ2-4	.	TRBV5-4	CASSLPAQNIQYF	TGTGCCAGCAGCTTGCCGGCCCAAAACATTCAGTACTTC
TRBD1	TRBJ2-7	.	TRBV9	CASSGGTEVSYEQYF	TGTGCCAGCAGCGGAGGGACAGAGGTCTCCTACGAGCAGTACTTC
.	TRBJ1-6	once	TRBV6-5	CASSYSARADSPLHF	TGTGCCAGCAGTTACTCGGCCAGGGCAGATTCACCCCTCCACTTT
.	TRBJ2-6	.	TRBV19	CASSIGSSGANVLTF	TGTGCCAGTAGTATAGGTAGCTCTGGGGCCAACGTCCTGACTTTC
.	TRBJ2-2	once	TRBV21-1	CASSKDRLDTGELFF	TGTGCCAGCAGCAAAGATCGTCTGGACACCGGGGAGCTGTTTTTT
TRBD2	TRBJ2-7	.	TRBV9	CASSVGGRAAEQYF	TGTGCCAGCAGCGTGGGCGGGAGGGCCGCTGAGCAGTACTTC
TRBD1	TRBJ2-7	.	TRBV5-6	CASRRTGETYEQYF	TGTGCCAGCAGACGTACAGGGGAGACCTACGAGCAGTACTTC
.	TRBJ2-1	.	TRBV9	CASSVVSSLGNEQFF	TGTGCCAGCAGCGTAGTCTCCAGCTTAGGGAATGAGCAGTTCTTC
.	TRBJ1-1	.	TRBV2	CASTLQVNTEAFF	TGTGCCAGCACCTTACAAGTGAACACTGAAGCTTTCTTT
.	TRBJ2-7	.	TRBV24-1	CATNPMTVTYEQYF	TGTGCCACCAATCCCATGACTGTTACCTACGAGCAGTACTTC
TRBD2	TRBJ2-1	.	TRBV10-2	CASRLAGGYNEQFF	TGCGCCAGCCGACTAGCGGGAGGGTACAATGAGCAGTTCTTC
.	TRBJ2-1	.	TRBV20-1	CSASSGPTSTYNEQFF	TGCAGTGCTAGTTCCGGGCCCACGTCAACCTACAATGAGCAGTTCTTC
.	TRBJ2-7	once	TRBV10-2	CASSESYEQYF	TGCGCCAGCAGTGAGTCCTACGAGCAGTACTTC
.	TRBJ2-3	.	TRBV3-1/TRBV3-2	CASSQEGYRADTQYF	TGTGCCAGCAGCCAAGAGGGGTATCGAGCAGATACGCAGTATTTT